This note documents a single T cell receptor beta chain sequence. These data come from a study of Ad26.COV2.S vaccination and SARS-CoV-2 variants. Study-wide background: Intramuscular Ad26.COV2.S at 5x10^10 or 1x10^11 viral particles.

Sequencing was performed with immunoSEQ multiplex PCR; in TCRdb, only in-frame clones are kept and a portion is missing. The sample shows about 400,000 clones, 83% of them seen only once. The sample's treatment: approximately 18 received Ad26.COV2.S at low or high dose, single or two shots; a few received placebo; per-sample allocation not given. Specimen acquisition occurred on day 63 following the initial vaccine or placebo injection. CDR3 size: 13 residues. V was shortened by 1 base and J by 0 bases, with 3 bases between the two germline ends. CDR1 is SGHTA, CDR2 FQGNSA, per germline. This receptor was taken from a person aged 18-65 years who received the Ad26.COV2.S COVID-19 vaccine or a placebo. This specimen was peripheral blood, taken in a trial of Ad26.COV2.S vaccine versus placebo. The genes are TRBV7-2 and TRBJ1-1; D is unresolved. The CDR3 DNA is TGTGCCAGCAGCTTAGGTATGAACACTGAAGCTTTCTTT. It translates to CASSLGMNTEAFF.